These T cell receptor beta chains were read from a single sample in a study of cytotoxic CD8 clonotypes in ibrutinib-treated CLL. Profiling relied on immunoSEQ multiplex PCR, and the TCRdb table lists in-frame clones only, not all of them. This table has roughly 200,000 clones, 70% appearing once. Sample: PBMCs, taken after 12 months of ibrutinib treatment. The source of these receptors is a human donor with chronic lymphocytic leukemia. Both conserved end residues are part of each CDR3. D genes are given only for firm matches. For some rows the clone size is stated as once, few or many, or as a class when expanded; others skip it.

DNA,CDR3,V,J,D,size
TGCGCCAGCAGCTTGGCTGGGGTTGGTGGCTACACCTTC,CASSLAGVGGYTF,TRBV5-1,TRBJ1-2,NA,few
TGTGCCAGCTCACCGATAACGCAACAGGGACACTCCGTCTATGGCTACACCTTC,CASSPITQQGHSVYGYTF,TRBV18,TRBJ1-2,NA,NA
TGTGCCAGCACCACGGGACAAATGAGCAATCAGCCCCAGCATTTT,CASTTGQMSNQPQHF,TRBV6-6,TRBJ1-5,NA,NA
TGTGCCAGCAGTAAAGGACTAGCGGGAAATCACGAGCAGTACTTC,CASSKGLAGNHEQYF,TRBV6-5,TRBJ2-7,TRBD2,NA
TGTGCCAGCAGCGTTGTCACAGGGAACACTGAAGCTTTCTTT,CASSVVTGNTEAFF,TRBV9,TRBJ1-1,NA,few
TGCGCCAGCAGCCTCCCCCAGGGGGCGAACACTGAAGCTTTCTTT,CASSLPQGANTEAFF,TRBV5-1,TRBJ1-1,TRBD1,few
TGTGCCAGCAGCTCCAGGGGGGGTGCAACTAATGAAAAACTGTTTTTT,CASSSRGGATNEKLFF,TRBV27,TRBJ1-4,TRBD1,few
TGTGCCTGGAGAGGGACAGGGCGGAATCAGCCCCAGCATTTT,CAWRGTGRNQPQHF,TRBV30,TRBJ1-5,TRBD1,few
TGCGCCAGCAGCCTCGGGACAGGGATCCCTGAAGCTTTCTTT,CASSLGTGIPEAFF,TRBV5-1,TRBJ1-1,TRBD1,few
TGTGCCAGCAGCTTACGGACGAACACTGAAGCTTTCTTT,CASSLRTNTEAFF,TRBV5-6,TRBJ1-1,NA,NA
TGCGCCAGCAGCTATTACCCCTCTAGACAGGGATACACAGATACGCAGTATTTT,CASSYYPSRQGYTDTQYF,TRBV5-1,TRBJ2-3,TRBD1,few
TGTGCCAGCCGAGAGACCGGGACAAAAGCTTTCTTT,CASRETGTKAFF,TRBV6-5,TRBJ1-1,NA,few
TGTGCCAGCAGCTCTGAACAGGGTCGTGGCAATCAGCCCCAGCATTTT,CASSSEQGRGNQPQHF,TRBV7-9,TRBJ1-5,NA,few
TGTGCCAGCAGTTCGAGGGGGCTCGATCAGCCCCAGCATTTT,CASSSRGLDQPQHF,TRBV28,TRBJ1-5,TRBD1,NA
TGTGCCTGGAGGGCAGGGTGGAATTCACCCCTCCACTTT,CAWRAGWNSPLHF,TRBV30,TRBJ1-6,NA,NA
TGTGCCAGCAGCCCTCGTGCTAGCTCTGGAAACACCATATATTTT,CASSPRASSGNTIYF,TRBV7-2,TRBJ1-3,NA,NA
TGTGCCAGCAGCCAAGATCTGGCTAGCGGAACAGATACGCAGTATTTT,CASSQDLASGTDTQYF,TRBV4-2,TRBJ2-3,TRBD2,NA
TGTGCCAGCAGCTTTACAGGTACCATTAACTATGGCTACACCTTC,CASSFTGTINYGYTF,TRBV5-6,TRBJ1-2,NA,NA
TGTGCCTGGAGTGCGTGGCCTGCCCAGGGGGCCTACGAGCAGTACTTC,CAWSAWPAQGAYEQYF,TRBV30,TRBJ2-7,TRBD1,few
TGTGCCAGCTCCTTTGAGCGGGGGATAGATACGCAGTATTTT,CASSFERGIDTQYF,TRBV6-1,TRBJ2-3,TRBD2,medium-sized
TGCAGCGACCGACAGGGCGGTGGCTACACCTTC,CSDRQGGGYTF,TRBV29-1,TRBJ1-2,TRBD1,NA
TGTGCCTGGAGCTCCGGTGGCTACACCTTC,CAWSSGGYTF,TRBV30,TRBJ1-2,NA,NA
TGCGCCTGCCGGACGGGCTCTGGAAACACCATATATTTT,CACRTGSGNTIYF,TRBV10-2,TRBJ1-3,NA,few
TGTGCCAGCAGTTTGGTAGCCTTGGCGGGAGGGCCTAGTGAGCAGTTCTTC,CASSLVALAGGPSEQFF,TRBV27,TRBJ2-1,TRBD2,NA
TGTGCCAGCTCTACGGCCGTGGGCTATGGCTACACCTTC,CASSTAVGYGYTF,TRBV6-1,TRBJ1-2,NA,many
TGTGCCATCGCCGTCTACGAGCAGTACTTC,CAIAVYEQYF,TRBV28,TRBJ2-7,NA,NA
TGTGCCAGCAGCTTAATGCCCGGGGACTCCTACGAGCAGTACTTC,CASSLMPGDSYEQYF,TRBV7-2,TRBJ2-7,NA,NA
TGCGCCAGCAGAGAGGGATCCGGGGCTCAAGAGACCCAGTACTTC,CASREGSGAQETQYF,TRBV5-1,TRBJ2-5,NA,NA
TGTGCCAGCAGTGAAACCGGGACAGGGGGCACTGAAGCTTTCTTT,CASSETGTGGTEAFF,TRBV6-1,TRBJ1-1,TRBD1,few
TGCGCCAGCAGCCCTAGCCGGGACTCTCGCGACGAGCAGTACTTC,CASSPSRDSRDEQYF,TRBV4-1,TRBJ2-7,NA,NA
TGTGCCAGTAGTAGGGACATCACAGATACGCAGTATTTT,CASSRDITDTQYF,TRBV19,TRBJ2-3,NA,few
TGTGCCAGCAGGAGATCCGGGACAGCTGATGAAAAACTGTTTTTT,CASRRSGTADEKLFF,TRBV14,TRBJ1-4,TRBD1,few
TGTGCCAGCAAAATCGACCGGAACACTGAAGCTTTCTTT,CASKIDRNTEAFF,TRBV7-3,TRBJ1-1,NA,NA
TGTGCCAGCAGTTTTCGGACAGACTACGAGCAGTACTTC,CASSFRTDYEQYF,TRBV28,TRBJ2-7,NA,once
TGCACCAGCAGCCAAAGGATCCCGGGACTCGCAATAGATACGCAGTATTTT,CTSSQRIPGLAIDTQYF,TRBV1,TRBJ2-3,NA,once
TGTGCCAGCACCCGGGGGACAGGGGGGAACGAGCAGTACTTC,CASTRGTGGNEQYF,TRBV6-6,TRBJ2-7,TRBD1,NA
TGTGCCAGCAGCTCCCCGGGACCCATCTTTTTCTCTGGAAACACCATATATTTT,CASSSPGPIFFSGNTIYF,TRBV5-6,TRBJ1-3,NA,few
TGTGCCAGCTCACCACCGATCACAGGGATTCGCACTGAAGCTTTCTTT,CASSPPITGIRTEAFF,TRBV18,TRBJ1-1,NA,NA